The 27 T cell receptor beta chains presented below share a single source sample, sequenced in a study of T cells in placental villitis. The libraries were made with immunoSEQ v4. The protocol was immunoSEQ multiplex PCR, while the TCRdb copy is restricted to in-frame clones and leaves out a portion. Of 6,300 or so clones listed, around 80% are singletons. The source material was placental tissue containing maternal and fetal cells. The receptors were sampled from a human patient with infectious villitis; the placental T cells may come from both mother and fetus.

Of note for this clone: The same CDR3 is also encoded by other DNA sequences in this sample. V usage is TRBV6-5 and J usage is TRBJ1-2; D remains ambiguous. V lost 6 bases, J lost 0 bases, and 2 bases lay in between. The CDR3 contains 11 residues. The germline V gene has CDR1 MNHEY and CDR2 SVGAGI. The CDR3 spells CASRANYGYTF. Here the CDR3 DNA reads TGTGCCAGCAGGGCTAACTATGGCTACACCTTC.

V is TRBV11-2 and J is TRBJ1-4; no clear D. The CDR3 totals 13 residues. CDR1 SGHAT and CDR2 FQNNGV come from the germline V gene. V lost 7 bases, J lost 6 bases, and 12 bases lay in between. For the CDR3, the DNA is TGTGCCAGCACCCGGACGGGATATGAAAAACTGTTTTTT. The encoded protein is CASTRTGYEKLFF. Looking up the rest from reference TRBV11-2 and TRBJ1-4 gives the full variable domain: EAGVAQSPRYKIIEKRQSVAFWCNPISGHATLYWYQQILGQGPKLLIQFQNNGVVDDSQLPKDRFSAERLKGVDSTLKIQPAKLEDSAVYLCASTRTGYEKLFFGSGTQLSVL.

The chain is built from TRBV7-2 and TRBJ1-1; no definite D call. Trimming pared 5 bases from V and 2 bases from J, leaving 12 bases between. The CDR3 is 14 residues long. CDR1 is SGHTA, CDR2 FQGNSA, per germline. CDR3 loop: CASSPVGRNTEAFF. The CDR3 nucleotides are TGTGCCAGCAGCCCGGTCGGCAGAAACACTGAAGCTTTCTTT.

The gene calls are TRBV9 and TRBJ2-1; tentatively, D is TRBD1 (6 bases). Germline CDR1 is SGDLS and CDR2 is YYNGEE. The CDR3 spans 15 residues. Trimming cost V 0 bases and J 9 bases, with 16 bases left between them. CDR3 nucleotide sequence: TGTGCCAGCAGCGTAGCGTACAGGGACATCGCTGAGCAGTTCTTC. It codes for CASSVAYRDIAEQFF.

In this sample, this clone turned up a few times. The V call is TRBV2, the J call TRBJ2-1, with no clear D. The CDR3 is made up of 14 amino acids. Per the germline V gene, CDR1 is SNHLY and CDR2 is FYNNEI. V dropped 5 bases and J dropped 0 bases, with 8 bases sitting between them. DNA for the CDR3: TGTGCCAGCAGTCCGACCAGCTCCTACAATGAGCAGTTCTTC. The encoded protein is CASSPTSSYNEQFF.

The rearrangement joins TRBV10-3 to TRBJ2-1; a possible D gene is TRBD1 (6 bases). This CDR3 is built from 12 residues. From germline, CDR1 is ENHRY and CDR2 SYGVKD. V shed 3 bases and J shed 6 bases, with 6 bases lying between them. In nucleotides, the CDR3 is TGTGCCATCAGTGACAGGGGCAATGAGCAGTTCTTC. It is translated as CAISDRGNEQFF.

About this clone itself: This sample also contains other DNA sequences that code for the same CDR3. The chain uses TRBV3-1 (or the pseudogene TRBV3-2) and TRBJ1-1, with no clear D. V shed 1 base and J shed 1 base, with 4 bases lying between them. The CDR3 spans 13 residues. Germline CDR1 and CDR2: LGHDT and YNNKEL (reference sequence). In DNA, the CDR3 is TGTGCCAGCAGCCAAGGAAGGAACACTGAAGCTTTCTTT. Translation: CASSQGRNTEAFF.

A note on this clone: Different DNA sequences within this sample yield the same CDR3. The chain uses TRBV27 and TRBJ2-7, with TRBD1 matching 8 bases. The germline V gene has CDR1 MNHEY and CDR2 SMNVEV (reference sequence). Losses at the gene ends were 4 bases for V and 3 bases for J; bases not matched to a gene: 8. The CDR3 has 15 residues. The CDR3 region has the DNA TGTGCCAGCAGTTACATCACAGACAGGGGCTACGAGCAGTACTTC. Protein: CASSYITDRGYEQYF.

The chain links TRBV2 to TRBJ2-1, with D perhaps assigned TRBD1 or TRBD2 (5 bases each). Germline CDR1 and CDR2: SNHLY and FYNNEI. Trimming pared 4 bases from V and 2 bases from J, leaving 9 bases between. There are 14 residues in the CDR3. This chain's CDR3 is CASSGGETYNEQFF. The DNA for the CDR3 is TGTGCCAGCAGTGGAGGGGAAACCTACAATGAGCAGTTCTTC.

The chain uses TRBV15 and TRBJ1-1; D call uncertain. Germline V lookup: CDR1 LNHNV, CDR2 YYDKDF (reference sequence). Trimming removed 2 bases at V and 11 bases at J, with 15 bases between. This CDR3 is built from 13 residues. Written as DNA, the CDR3 is TGTGCCACCAGCAGATCCAACGCGGGGTGGGCTTTCTTT. As protein: CATSRSNAGWAFF.

The V gene is TRBV28, the J gene TRBJ1-2; D is uncertain. Germline V gene data show CDR1 as MDHEN and CDR2 as SYDVKM. The CDR3 has 13 amino acids. V was trimmed by 6 bases and J by 1 base, leaving 9 bases between them. CDR3 amino acids: CASRPELNYGYTF. The CDR3 DNA sequence: TGTGCCAGCAGACCTGAGCTTAACTATGGCTACACCTTC.

This chain links TRBV19 with TRBJ1-1, with 8 bases fitting TRBD1. V shed 3 bases and J 4 bases; nucleotides not matched to a gene: 7. Per the germline V gene, CDR1 is LNHDA and CDR2 is SQIVND (reference sequence). The CDR3 spans 15 residues. CDR3 region: CASSMRTGGGTEAFF. The CDR3 coding sequence is TGTGCCAGTAGTATGCGCACAGGGGGGGGCACTGAAGCTTTCTTT.

V is TRBV12-3 or TRBV12-4 and J is TRBJ2-5, with a weak D call TRBD1 (5 bases). This CDR3 contains 13 residues. Trimming removed 2 bases from V and 4 bases from J, with 8 bases in between. This chain's CDR3 is CASSLQGGETQYF. CDR3 bases: TGTGCCAGCAGTTTACAGGGTGGAGAGACCCAGTACTTC.

This clone was counted between two and nine times. V usage is TRBV7-3 and J usage is TRBJ2-1; D gene ambiguous. V lost 1 base and J lost 0, with 4 bases in between. The CDR3 runs to 14 residues. CDR1 is SGHTA, CDR2 FQGTGA, per germline. The CDR3 is CASSLMSSYNEQFF. For the CDR3, the DNA is TGTGCCAGCAGCTTAATGAGCTCCTACAATGAGCAGTTCTTC. Complete variable domain (other parts from reference TRBV7-3 and TRBJ2-1): GAGVSQTPSNKVTEKGKYVELRCDPISGHTALYWYRQSLGQGPEFLIYFQGTGAADDSGLPNDRFFAVRPEGSVSTLKIQRTERGDSAVYLCASSLMSSYNEQFFGPGTRLTVL.

The chain is built from TRBV11-3 and TRBJ2-2; D remains ambiguous. The CDR3 length is 13 residues. Germline CDR1 reads SGHNT; CDR2 reads YENEEA. V lost 5 bases and J 9 bases, leaving 13 bases between the germline ends. CDR3 residues: CASSPEEGRELFF. CDR3 bases: TGTGCCAGCAGCCCAGAGGAAGGTCGGGAGCTGTTTTTT.

This sequence joins TRBV6-5 and TRBJ2-3, with D possibly TRBD2 on 5 matching bases. Deletions cut 8 bases from V and 4 bases from J, with 10 bases between. Germline lookup yields CDR1 MNHEY and CDR2 SVGAGI. The CDR3 is 12 amino acids. The CDR3 nucleotides read TGTGCCAGCGGCGAGGGCCCAGATACGCAGTATTTT. This sequence encodes CASGEGPDTQYF.

J is TRBJ2-7 and V is TRBV7-6; no clear D. Germline CDR1 SGHVS, CDR2 FNYEAQ. The CDR3 consists of 15 residues. Trimming stripped 5 bases from V and 2 bases from J, with 16 bases between. In DNA form, the CDR3 reads TGTGCCAGCAGCCTCTCCCTGGGTGGAACCTACGAGCAGTACTTC. This gives the protein CASSLSLGGTYEQYF.

This clone appeared a single time. This sequence joins TRBV6-2 or TRBV6-3 and TRBJ2-7; unclear D gene. CDR1 MNHEY and CDR2 SVGEGT come from the germline V gene. Trimming removed 3 bases from V and 3 bases from J, with 9 bases in between. This CDR3 comprises 13 residues. Here the CDR3 DNA reads TGTGCCAGCAGTTATCGCAAGAACTACGAGCAGTACTTC. It codes for CASSYRKNYEQYF.

The genes are TRBV7-2 and TRBJ2-2, with 8 bases matching TRBD1. CDR3 length equals 16 residues. The J segment lost 5 bases and the V segment lost 3 bases, leaving 8 bases of the junction unmatched. Germline CDR1 SGHTA, CDR2 FQGNSA. CDR3 DNA: TGTGCCAGCAGCTTCCGGACAGGGATGACGACCGGGGAGCTGTTTTTT. Amino acid sequence: CASSFRTGMTTGELFF. The complete variable domain, with remaining parts taken from reference TRBV7-2 and TRBJ2-2, reads GAGVSQSPSNKVTEKGKDVELRCDPISGHTALYWYRQSLGQGLEFLIYFQGNSAPDKSGLPSDRFSAERTGGSVSTLTIQRTQQEDSAVYLCASSFRTGMTTGELFFGEGSRLTVL.

V is TRBV7-2 and J is TRBJ1-2, with D maybe TRBD1 (6 bases). This CDR3 contains 16 residues. The germline V gene has CDR1 SGHTA and CDR2 FQGNSA. Trimming cost V 5 bases and J 3 bases, with 19 bases left between them. The CDR3 sequence is CASSPGGGRKYYGYTF. The DNA of the CDR3 is TGTGCCAGCAGCCCTGGGGGGGGCAGGAAGTACTATGGCTACACCTTC.

The CDR3 loop is CASSFHKDLEQFF. In DNA form, the CDR3 reads TGTGCCAGCAGCTTCCATAAAGACTTAGAGCAGTTCTTC. The rearrangement links TRBV7-2 to TRBJ2-1, with D hard to call. Germline lookup yields CDR1 SGHTA and CDR2 FQGNSA. V dropped 3 bases and J dropped 10 bases, with 13 bases sitting between them. CDR3 length: 13 amino acids.

The chain joins TRBV6-2 or TRBV6-3 to TRBJ2-1; D uncertain. Trimming left V 4 bases short and J 10 bases short, with 20 bases between. This CDR3 region has 15 residues. Germline V gene lookup returns CDR1 MNHEY and CDR2 SVGEGT. The DNA for the CDR3 is TGTGCCAGCAGTTTCAAGGGCATCCTAAACATCGAGCAGTTCTTC. Residues: CASSFKGILNIEQFF.

The V gene is TRBV19, the J gene TRBJ1-5, with TRBD1 as a possible D gene (5 bases). Germline V gene data show CDR1 as LNHDA and CDR2 as SQIVND (reference sequence). This CDR3 is built from 14 residues. The V end was cut by 3 bases, the J end by 4 bases, with 10 bases between. The CDR3 DNA sequence: TGTGCCAGTAGTATGGGGACCTCAAATCAGCCCCAGCATTTT. Its translation is CASSMGTSNQPQHF.

DNA for the CDR3: TGTGCCAGTAGTATCGGACACCCCTACGAGCAGTACTTC. It is translated as CASSIGHPYEQYF. The rearrangement uses TRBV19 and TRBJ2-7, with D maybe TRBD1 (5 bases). The CDR3 sequence is 13 residues long. Germline V lookup: CDR1 LNHDA, CDR2 SQIVND (reference sequence). V shed 3 bases and J shed 2 bases, with 8 bases lying between them.

V and J are TRBV19 and TRBJ2-7, with unresolved D. CDR3 length: 14 residues. Germline V lookup: CDR1 LNHDA, CDR2 SQIVND (reference sequence). The V end lost 6 bases, the J end lost 4 bases, and 16 bases lay between the germline ends. CDR3 sequence reads: CASSPTPGSYEQYF. The CDR3 DNA sequence: TGTGCCAGTAGCCCGACCCCCGGCAGTTACGAGCAGTACTTC.

The V call is TRBV6-2 or TRBV6-3, the J call TRBJ2-3; TRBD2 matches at 7 bases. Trimming at V came to 4 bases and at J to 1 base, leaving 11 bases not matched to a gene. Germline V gives CDR1 MNHEY, CDR2 SVGEGT. CDR3 length: 17 amino acids. CDR3: CASSFAGTKRGTDTQYF. The CDR3 DNA reads TGTGCCAGCAGTTTCGCCGGGACTAAGCGCGGCACAGATACGCAGTATTTT.

This clone turned up a few times. CDR3 sequence: CATNRGGGLAGDTQYF. The CDR3 region has the DNA TGTGCCACAAACAGAGGGGGGGGACTAGCGGGAGATACGCAGTATTTT. V usage is TRBV19 and J usage is TRBJ2-3, with TRBD2 identical over 12 bases. Germline values: CDR1 LNHDA, CDR2 SQIVND (reference sequence). V gave up 10 bases and J gave up 5 bases; unmatched junction bases: 13. CDR3 length: 16 residues. Based on the CDR3 plus reference TRBV19 and TRBJ2-3, the full variable domain is DGGITQSPKYLFRKEGQNVTLSCEQNLNHDAMYWYRQDPGQGLRLIYYSQIVNDFQKGDIAEGYSVSREKKESFPLTVTSAQKNPTAFYLCATNRGGGLAGDTQYFGPGTRLTVL.